These 25 T cell receptor beta chains share one sample of origin, sequenced in a study of cytomegalovirus exposure and HLA in healthy donors. With 60 Vbeta and 13 Jbeta primers, the PCR was carried out. Sequencing was performed with immunoSEQ multiplex PCR; in TCRdb, only in-frame clones are kept and a portion is missing. The data hold under 250,000 clones, with about 77% observed a single time. The sample taken for sequencing was PBMCs. The receptors were gathered from a woman aged 25 to 39 in good health and CMV-seronegative.

The CDR3 region has the DNA TGTGCCAGCAGCTTAGGACAGGTTGATTTCTCTGCCGATGAGCAGTTCTTC. Its protein product is CASSLGQVDFSADEQFF. The rearrangement links TRBV13 to TRBJ2-1; a possible D gene is TRBD1 (5 bases). The germline V gene has CDR1 PRHDT and CDR2 FYEKMQ (reference sequence). V was cut by 0 bases and J by 8 bases, with 20 bases left in between. The CDR3 is made up of 17 amino acids.

This sequence joins TRBV7-2 and TRBJ1-2; 9 nucleotides agree with TRBD1. This CDR3 comprises 19 residues. The germline V gene has CDR1 SGHTA and CDR2 FQGNSA. The junction had 15 bases not matched to a gene; V was cut back by 3 bases and J by 1 base. This CDR3 is CASSFPLGTGPFLNYGYTF. The CDR3, as DNA: TGTGCCAGCAGCTTTCCCCTCGGGACAGGGCCATTCCTTAACTATGGCTACACCTTC.

This clone was seen just once. The germline gene is not matched at one end of the junction; a read error may be the cause. The chain has TRBV27 and TRBJ1-5, with a weak D call TRBD1 (5 bases). Germline lookup yields CDR1 MNHEY and CDR2 SMNVEV (reference sequence). This CDR3 contains 14 residues. CDR3 region: CASSSTGNNQLQHF. The CDR3 coding sequence is TGTGCCAGCAGTTCCACAGGAAACAATCAGCTCCAGCATTTT.

This rearrangement joins TRBV14 to TRBJ1-6; D remains unclear. V shed 4 bases and J shed 6 bases, with 16 bases lying between them. The length of the CDR3 is 16 residues. CDR1 SGHDN and CDR2 FVKESK come from the germline V gene. CDR3 nucleotides: TGTGCCAGCAGCCGAAGATTGGGAGAGCTTAATTCACCCCTCCACTTT. Translating gives CASSRRLGELNSPLHF.

V is TRBV6-6 and J is TRBJ1-3, with 8 bases identical to TRBD1. Germline V gives CDR1 MNHNY, CDR2 SVGAGI (reference sequence). This CDR3 comprises 16 residues. The V gene end was trimmed by 6 bases and the J gene end by 0 bases; junction bases not matched to a gene: 7. The chain's CDR3 is CASRGTGLLSGNTIYF. CDR3 in DNA: TGTGCCAGCAGGGGGACAGGCCTACTCTCTGGAAACACCATATATTTT.

The chain recombines TRBV7-2 with TRBJ2-5, with 11 bases identical to TRBD2. The CDR3 spans 15 residues. The germline gives CDR1 SGHTA, CDR2 FQGNSA. V lost 5 bases and J lost 5; bases outside the gene matches: 7. The CDR3 DNA is TGTGCCAGCAGCAAGAGACTAGCGGGACGCGAGACCCAGTACTTC. Encoded protein: CASSKRLAGRETQYF.

A word on this clone: Relative to the germline gene, one junction end is altered; a read error may explain this. The rearrangement links TRBV6-4 to TRBJ1-2; a weak D match, TRBD1 (5 bases). The CDR3 covers 13 residues. Looked up from germline, CDR1 is MRHNA and CDR2 is SNTAGT. CDR3 nucleotides: TGTGCCAGCAGTCTATCCCCAGGGATTGGCTACCCCTTC. It is translated as CASSLSPGIGYPF.

This chain's CDR3 is CASSLGFGTSGTSTDTQYF. The CDR3 DNA follows: TGCGCCAGCAGCTTGGGCTTCGGGACTAGCGGAACTAGCACAGATACGCAGTATTTT. The chain carries TRBV5-1 and TRBJ2-3; 11 bases match TRBD2. The J segment lost 0 bases and the V segment lost 0 bases, leaving 9 bases of the junction unmatched. The CDR3 is 19 amino acids. The germline CDR1 and CDR2 sequences are SGHRS and YFSETQ.

This clone was observed a handful of times. The CDR3 region is CASSEGGKAWGGRQPQHF. The CDR3 coding sequence is TGTGCCAGCAGTGAAGGAGGGAAGGCTTGGGGGGGCCGTCAGCCCCAGCATTTT. The rearrangement links TRBV6-1 to TRBJ1-5; possibly TRBD1 for D (6 bases). Germline V gene lookup returns CDR1 MNHNS and CDR2 SASEGT. V was pared by 1 base and J by 6 bases, with 22 bases between. CDR3 length equals 18 residues.

In nucleotides, the CDR3 is TGTGCCAGCAGCGTAGTAGGCGGGGGCAATTCACCCCTCCACTTT. The encoded protein is CASSVVGGGNSPLHF. V gene TRBV9 combines with J gene TRBJ1-6, with TRBD1 as a possible D gene (6 bases). The CDR3 contains 15 residues. CDR1 and CDR2 (germline): SGDLS, YYNGEE. V was trimmed by 0 bases and J by 7 bases, leaving 11 bases between them.

The chain joins TRBV28 to TRBJ2-5, with TRBD1 matching 9 bases. V dropped 3 bases and J dropped 4; count of bases not matched to a gene: 6. The CDR3 is 15 residues long. From germline, CDR1 is MDHEN and CDR2 SYDVKM. The CDR3 coding sequence is TGTGCCAGCAGTTTTCTCCCGGGACAGGGAGAGACCCAGTACTTC. Protein sequence: CASSFLPGQGETQYF.

The count of this clone is one. The chain employs TRBV25-1 and TRBJ2-3; TRBD2 aligns across 9 bases. Germline CDR1 reads MGHDK; CDR2 reads SYGVNS. V lost 2 bases, J lost 7 bases, and 7 bases stayed unmatched. The CDR3 is made up of 15 amino acids. CDR3 loop: CASSESGGKKNTQYF. The CDR3 DNA reads as TGTGCCAGCAGTGAAAGCGGGGGGAAGAAGAATACGCAGTATTTT.

This chain uses TRBV9 with TRBJ1-2; TRBD1 might be the D (6 bases). V lost 4 bases and J lost 8, with 15 bases in between. This CDR3 is 13 amino acids long. Germline V lookup: CDR1 SGDLS, CDR2 YYNGEE. CDR3 DNA: TGTGCCAGCAGCCTCTCCGGGACAAGCGGCTACACCTTC. The encoded protein is CASSLSGTSGYTF.

Here the CDR3 reads CASSDRTGAETQYF. The CDR3 nucleotides read TGTGCCAGCAGCGACCGGACAGGGGCAGAGACCCAGTACTTC. The genes are TRBV9 and TRBJ2-5, with 9 bases identical to TRBD1. V trimming: 3 bases; J trimming: 4 bases; junction bases outside the gene matches: 4. The CDR3 is 14 residues long. Germline CDR1 is SGDLS and CDR2 is YYNGEE.

The V call is TRBV19, the J call TRBJ2-7; D ambiguous. Trimming stripped 3 bases from V and 1 base from J, with 7 bases between. CDR1 is LNHDA and CDR2 is SQIVND in the germline V gene (reference sequence). CDR3 length: 13 amino acids. The CDR3 DNA sequence: TGTGCCAGTAGTATTCGTATGTCCTACGAGCAGTACTTC. Amino acid sequence: CASSIRMSYEQYF.

The chain has TRBV5-6 and TRBJ1-1; weak D call: TRBD1 (6 bases). Germline CDR1 and CDR2: SGHDT and YYEEEE. This CDR3 spans 13 amino acids. Trimming stripped 6 bases from V and 4 bases from J, with 13 bases between. The CDR3 loop reads CASTTGFSTEAFF. The CDR3 DNA follows: TGTGCCAGCACCACAGGGTTTAGCACTGAAGCTTTCTTT.

V and J are TRBV6-5 and TRBJ2-2; D perhaps matches TRBD1 (5 bases). V shed 2 bases and J shed 6 bases, with 7 bases lying between them. The CDR3 contains 13 residues. Germline assignment: CDR1 MNHEY and CDR2 SVGAGI. The CDR3 is CASSYEGAGELFF. CDR3 coding DNA: TGTGCCAGCAGTTACGAAGGGGCCGGGGAGCTGTTTTTT.

V and J are TRBV5-4 and TRBJ2-3, with TRBD2 matching 8 bases. V lost 3 bases and J lost 0; bases outside the gene matches: 6. The CDR3 totals 16 residues. CDR1 is SGHNT and CDR2 is YYREEE in the germline V gene (reference sequence). The CDR3 region has the DNA TGTGCCAGCAGCTGGGGCGGGAGGCCCAGCACAGATACGCAGTATTTT. Protein product: CASSWGGRPSTDTQYF.

V is TRBV18 and J is TRBJ1-2; TRBD1 matches 10 bases. Trimming removed 8 bases from V and 6 bases from J; junction bases left unmatched: 6. The CDR3 spans 13 residues. The V gene's germline CDR1 is KGHSH and CDR2 LQKENI. DNA for the CDR3: TGTGCCAGCGATGAGACAGGGGGCCATGGCTACACCTTC. Its protein product is CASDETGGHGYTF.

The chain is built from TRBV28 and TRBJ2-5; D is perhaps TRBD1 (6 bases). Trimming left V 5 bases short and J 5 bases short, with 9 bases between. CDR1 MDHEN and CDR2 SYDVKM come from the germline V gene. CDR3 size: 12 residues. The CDR3: CASSQGRETQYF. In DNA form, the CDR3 reads TGTGCCAGCAGTCAGGGGCGTGAGACCCAGTACTTC.

This chain connects TRBV30 to TRBJ1-1; D ambiguous. V dropped 6 bases and J dropped 3 bases, with 11 bases sitting between them. The CDR3 sequence is 12 residues long. The germline V gene encodes CDR1 GTSNPN and CDR2 SVGIG (reference sequence). This CDR3 reads CACSGRYTEAFF. DNA of the CDR3: TGTGCCTGTTCGGGGAGGTACACTGAAGCTTTCTTT.

The rearrangement uses TRBV6-1 and TRBJ2-7; tentative D call: TRBD2 (6 bases). The CDR3 is 15 amino acids. V dropped 2 bases and J dropped 1 base, with 12 bases sitting between them. Per germline, CDR1 MNHNS and CDR2 SASEGT. In DNA, the CDR3 is TGTGCCAGCAGTGAATGGCGGGAAGGATCCTACGAGCAGTACTTC. It is translated as CASSEWREGSYEQYF.

The V call is TRBV30, the J call TRBJ1-1; D not resolved. This CDR3 comprises 12 residues. The germline V and J ends were trimmed by 1 base and 10 bases, with 13 bases remaining between them. CDR1 is GTSNPN, CDR2 SVGIG, per germline (reference sequence). The CDR3 loop reads CAWSESSRVAFF. The CDR3 region has the DNA TGTGCCTGGAGTGAGTCCTCCCGCGTAGCTTTCTTT.

The J gene is TRBJ1-5, the V gene TRBV6-1; perhaps TRBD1 as D (5 bases). The CDR3 is made up of 15 amino acids. Germline V gene sequence: CDR1 MNHNS, CDR2 SASEGT. V lost 1 base and J 6 bases, leaving 13 bases between the germline ends. CDR3: CASSEVAGRGQPQHF. For the CDR3, the DNA is TGTGCCAGCAGTGAAGTTGCAGGGCGGGGTCAGCCCCAGCATTTT.

The chain is built from TRBV5-6 and TRBJ1-5, with D unclear. In germline, CDR1 is SGHDT, CDR2 YYEEEE. The CDR3 has 14 amino acids. Trimming took off 2 bases at V and 7 bases at J, with 13 bases between the two ends. Here the CDR3 reads CASSFMGGGQPQHF. The CDR3 DNA reads TGTGCCAGCAGCTTTATGGGAGGCGGACAGCCCCAGCATTTT.